This T cell receptor beta chain originates from a study of response to subunit inactivated influenza vaccine. The study, taken as a whole, reports: A suggestion made by the authors is that each seasonal influenza vaccination recruits few new T cells.

The CDR3 covers 17 residues. Germline CDR1 and CDR2: LGHDT and YNNKEL (reference sequence). V trimming: 6 bases; J trimming: 2 bases; junction bases outside the gene matches: 8. Ten or more counts support this clonotype. Its antigen is undetermined. MiXCR was run by TCRdb on the RT-PCR reads, yielding one entry per CDR3 protein. The sample lists 450,000 to 600,000 distinct CDR3 sequences; 6% to 9% were seen once. The source is a man aged 50-75 years who received an inactivated influenza vaccine. The rearrangement uses TRBV3-1 and TRBJ2-3, with 13 bases matching TRBD2. The material sequenced was PBMCs from blood, taken 23 to 25 months after vaccination. CDR3 in amino acids: CASREPGTSGDTDTQYF. As DNA, the CDR3 is TGTGCCAGCAGAGAACCCGGGACTAGCGGGGACACAGATACGCAGTATTTT.